The sequence of this T cell receptor (beta chain) was determined in a study of OX40 agonist ivuxolimab in advanced cancers. Across the study: People who had prior anti-PD-1, anti-PD-L1 or anti-CTLA-4 therapy could take part, and roughly 40% had some. Partial responses were recorded for three patients, including one with hepatocellular carcinoma and two with cutaneous melanoma.

General study findings and limits: Averaged across samples, CD8+ T cells carried more expanded clones than CD4+ did.

As to this clone: Its specificity is not known.

Losses at the gene ends were 5 bases for V and 5 bases for J; bases not matched to a gene: 8. CDR3 length: 15 amino acids. Germline CDR1 and CDR2: SGHTA and FQGNSA. TCRdb's table, derived via immunoSEQ multiplex PCR, lists solely in-frame clones and lacks some. The top ten hold roughly 1.1% of the sample, which has tens of thousands of clones, 84% seen once. Material: CD4+ or CD8+ T cells sorted from blood, obtained in a trial of the OX40 agonist ivuxolimab. The V gene is TRBV7-2, the J gene TRBJ2-1; 8 bases agree with TRBD2. The sequence was obtained from an adult with an advanced solid tumor such as melanoma, head and neck, liver or kidney cancer. In nucleotides, the CDR3 is TGTGCCAGCAGCCAGACTAGCGCGATAAACAATGAGCAGTTCTTC. Amino acid sequence: CASSQTSAINNEQFF.